A single sample gave rise to the 32 T cell receptor beta chains below, sequenced in a study of neoadjuvant anti-PD-1 for oral cavity cancer. TCRdb's copy holds only in-frame clones and misses some; the assay was immunoSEQ multiplex PCR. Counted here are over 30,000 clones, around nine tenths occurring once; the ten biggest clones make up about 3.5%. The sequences come from PBMCs, collected before nivolumab (anti-PD-1) treatment. These receptors were taken from a person aged 40 to 85 with oral cavity squamous cell carcinoma.

V gene TRBV5-1 combines with J gene TRBJ1-1; possibly TRBD1 for D (5 bases). Germline V gives CDR1 SGHRS, CDR2 YFSETQ. Between the trimmed V and J ends, which lost 1 base and 1 base, there was a span of 8 bases. The CDR3 sequence is 14 residues long. This CDR3 is CASSLRQSNTEAFF. The CDR3 nucleotides are TGCGCCAGCAGCTTGAGACAGTCGAACACTGAAGCTTTCTTT.

This clone was seen only a few times. The rearrangement links TRBV7-9 to TRBJ2-1; TRBD1 matches at 7 bases. The V gene's germline CDR1 is SEHNR and CDR2 FQNEAQ (reference sequence). V lost 4 bases, J lost 5 bases, and 5 bases stayed unmatched. This CDR3 is built from 14 residues. DNA of the CDR3: TGTGCCAGCAGCTCCGGGACAGCGGACAATGAGCAGTTCTTC. Amino acids: CASSSGTADNEQFF.

The chain has TRBV10-3 and TRBJ1-1, with 8 bases lining up with TRBD1. Trimming removed 8 bases from V and 0 bases from J; junction bases left unmatched: 5. The CDR3 has 14 residues. CDR1 is ENHRY, CDR2 SYGVKD, per germline. The CDR3 loop reads CAIGTGALNTEAFF. In nucleotides, the CDR3 is TGTGCCATCGGGACAGGTGCCTTGAACACTGAAGCTTTCTTT.

The rearrangement links TRBV19 to TRBJ1-2; D is ambiguous. V was pared by 6 bases and J by 4 bases, with 12 bases between. Germline assignment: CDR1 LNHDA and CDR2 SQIVND (reference sequence). The CDR3 is made up of 13 amino acids. CDR3 residues: CASSPHTGYGYTF. The CDR3 region has the DNA TGTGCCAGTAGCCCTCACACTGGCTATGGCTACACCTTC. The full variable domain, its missing parts supplied by reference TRBV19 and TRBJ1-2, is DGGITQSPKYLFRKEGQNVTLSCEQNLNHDAMYWYRQDPGQGLRLIYYSQIVNDFQKGDIAEGYSVSREKKESFPLTVTSAQKNPTAFYLCASSPHTGYGYTFGSGTRLTVV.

The chain combines TRBV10-3 with TRBJ2-2; 7 bases match TRBD1. There are 16 residues in the CDR3. Germline CDR1 is ENHRY and CDR2 is SYGVKD. The V gene end was trimmed by 4 bases and the J gene end by 0 bases; junction bases not matched to a gene: 5. CDR3 sequence: CAISAVTGSNTGELFF. In DNA, the CDR3 is TGTGCCATCAGTGCAGTGACAGGGTCGAACACCGGGGAGCTGTTTTTT.

CDR3 region: CASSPRRELNQPQHF. CDR3 coding DNA: TGTGCCAGCAGCCCGCGTCGGGAACTCAATCAGCCCCAGCATTTT. The chain joins TRBV7-8 to TRBJ1-5; D is unclear. The CDR3 loop spans 15 amino acids. Trimming stripped 5 bases from V and 3 bases from J, with 14 bases between. Germline V gene lookup returns CDR1 SGHVS and CDR2 FQNEAQ.

This clone has a handful of counts. The V gene is TRBV10-3, the J gene TRBJ1-1; perhaps TRBD1 as D (6 bases). CDR3 length: 14 amino acids. The germline gives CDR1 ENHRY, CDR2 SYGVKD. Trimming took off 6 bases at V and 1 base at J, with 12 bases between the two ends. The CDR3 DNA reads TGTGCCATCAGCCCAGGGGACCAGAACACTGAAGCTTTCTTT. It translates to CAISPGDQNTEAFF.

This chain connects TRBV10-3 to TRBJ1-2; D remains unclear. Per germline, CDR1 ENHRY and CDR2 SYGVKD. Trimming stripped 0 bases from V and 1 base from J, with 6 bases between. The CDR3 spans 14 residues. The CDR3: CAISESAGNYGYTF. CDR3 coding DNA: TGTGCCATCAGTGAGTCGGCAGGTAACTATGGCTACACCTTC.

This chain uses TRBV7-2 with TRBJ1-4; D gene ambiguous. This CDR3 is 13 amino acids long. Trimming took 0 bases from V and 6 from J, leaving 5 bases between them. Per the germline V gene, CDR1 is SGHTA and CDR2 is FQGNSA. The CDR3: CASSLAVYEKLFF. For the CDR3, the DNA is TGTGCCAGCAGCTTAGCAGTATATGAAAAACTGTTTTTT.

V usage is TRBV28 and J usage is TRBJ1-4; D not certain. Germline CDR1 reads MDHEN; CDR2 reads SYDVKM. There are 13 residues in the CDR3. V lost 2 bases to trimming and J lost 12 bases, with 13 bases between them. For the CDR3, the DNA is TGTGCCAGCAGTTTAGGACGGACCGAGGAACTGTTTTTT. Translating it yields CASSLGRTEELFF.

The chain is built from TRBV18 and TRBJ2-7; weak D call: TRBD1 (6 bases). CDR3 length: 12 amino acids. Per germline, CDR1 KGHSH and CDR2 LQKENI. The V and J ends lost 2 bases and 4 bases respectively, with 6 bases between them. The CDR3 bases are TGTGCCAGCTCACCAACAGGGTACGAGCAGTACTTC. The encoded protein is CASSPTGYEQYF.

The J gene is TRBJ1-2, the V gene TRBV5-1, with no clear D. The germline V gene encodes CDR1 SGHRS and CDR2 YFSETQ. V lost 1 base and J 6 bases, leaving 13 bases between the germline ends. This CDR3 is 14 amino acids long. CDR3 sequence: CASSLSPEANGYTF. The CDR3 region has the DNA TGCGCCAGCAGCTTGTCACCTGAGGCTAATGGCTACACCTTC.

This clone was picked up one time. This chain uses TRBV10-2 with TRBJ2-3; D remains unclear. Germline V CDR1 and CDR2: WSHSY, SAAADI. With 5 bases removed from V and 6 bases from J, the gap between germline ends came to 6 bases. This CDR3 has 11 amino acids. The CDR3: CASSFSDTQYF. The CDR3 nucleotides are TGCGCCAGCAGTTTTTCTGATACGCAGTATTTT.

The V and J genes are TRBV5-1 and TRBJ2-6, with 7 bases that match TRBD1. CDR1 and CDR2 (germline): SGHRS, YFSETQ. The CDR3 runs 17 residues. With 4 bases clipped from V and 1 base from J, the junction kept 8 bases outside the gene matches. CDR3 sequence: CASSTGQLWSGANVLTF. As DNA, the CDR3 is TGCGCCAGCAGCACGGGACAGTTGTGGTCTGGGGCCAACGTCCTGACTTTC.

This clone was seen only once. The chain combines TRBV19 with TRBJ2-2, with D perhaps matching TRBD1 (6 bases). V lost 6 bases and J 4 bases, leaving 12 bases between the germline ends. CDR1 LNHDA and CDR2 SQIVND come from the germline V gene (reference sequence). The CDR3 totals 14 residues. CDR3 DNA sequence: TGTGCCAGTAGCACCGGACAGCTCACCGGGGAGCTGTTTTTT. This encodes CASSTGQLTGELFF.

The V call is TRBV10-3, the J call TRBJ2-7; TRBD2 aligns across 8 bases. With V trimmed by 10 bases and J by 7 bases, 21 bases remained unmatched. Germline CDR1 and CDR2: ENHRY and SYGVKD. The CDR3 length is 16 residues. The CDR3 region is CATRGAVAGPRGEQYF. The CDR3 coding sequence is TGTGCCACAAGGGGAGCCGTAGCGGGGCCGCGCGGGGAGCAGTACTTC.

The V gene is TRBV30, the J gene TRBJ1-1; D not certain. The ends were cut back, 2 bases at V and 3 bases at J, with 10 bases in the middle. The CDR3 has 13 amino acids. Germline lookup yields CDR1 GTSNPN and CDR2 SVGIG (reference sequence). The CDR3 nucleotides read TGTGCCTGGAGTAAAGGGAGGCACACTGAAGCTTTCTTT. Translating it yields CAWSKGRHTEAFF. The variable domain in full, completed from reference TRBV30 and TRBJ1-1, reads SQTIHQWPATLVQPVGSPLSLECTVEGTSNPNLYWYRQAAGRGLQLLFYSVGIGQISSEVPQNLSASRPQDRQFILSSKKLLLSDSGFYLCAWSKGRHTEAFFGQGTRLTVV.

This chain joins TRBV12-5 and TRBJ2-7; 7 bases line up with TRBD1. CDR3 size: 15 residues. V lost 1 base to trimming and J lost 4 bases; unmatched junction nucleotides: 7. The germline gives CDR1 LGHNT, CDR2 FRNRAP. The CDR3 nucleotides read TGTGCTAGTGGTTTGGGATGGACAGGCCGTTACGAGCAGTACTTC. This sequence encodes CASGLGWTGRYEQYF.

The CDR3 region is CASSSRLGLVNTEAFF. As DNA, the CDR3 is TGTGCCAGCAGTTCCCGGCTAGGGTTGGTGAACACTGAAGCTTTCTTT. The chain uses TRBV7-9 and TRBJ1-1; D is uncertain. The CDR3 length is 16 residues. V lost 6 bases and J lost 0, with 17 bases in between. Germline V gives CDR1 SEHNR, CDR2 FQNEAQ (reference sequence).

The chain recombines TRBV6-4 with TRBJ2-3, with TRBD1 as a possible D gene (5 bases). Germline V gene sequence: CDR1 MRHNA, CDR2 SNTAGT. Trimming shortened V by 8 bases and J by 0 bases, and 9 bases separated the two germline ends. The CDR3 loop spans 13 amino acids. The CDR3 nucleotides read TGTGCCAGCTCAGGGTCCAGCACAGATACGCAGTATTTT. Its translation is CASSGSSTDTQYF.

The rearrangement joins TRBV5-4 to TRBJ1-5; TRBD1 might be the D (6 bases). Germline V lookup: CDR1 SGHNT, CDR2 YYREEE (reference sequence). V lost 0 bases and J lost 5, with 12 bases in between. The CDR3 spans 15 residues. In DNA, the CDR3 is TGTGCCAGCAGCTTGGATTCGGGGGGCGATCAGCCCCAGCATTTT. Translation gives CASSLDSGGDQPQHF.

This sequence joins TRBV4-3 and TRBJ2-3; possibly TRBD1 for D (5 bases). V was trimmed by 0 bases and J by 4 bases, leaving 11 bases between them. The CDR3 runs to 15 residues. The V gene's germline CDR1 is LGHNA and CDR2 YSLEER. CDR3 in amino acids: CASSQDYPRADTQYF. DNA of the CDR3: TGCGCCAGCAGCCAAGACTACCCCAGGGCAGATACGCAGTATTTT.

The chain is built from TRBV6-5 and TRBJ2-1; D gene unclear. V was cut by 5 bases and J by 2 bases, with 4 bases left in between. The CDR3 consists of 12 residues. Germline values: CDR1 MNHEY, CDR2 SVGAGI. The CDR3 sequence: CASSPTYNEQFF. The CDR3 coding sequence is TGTGCCAGCAGTCCCACCTACAATGAGCAGTTCTTC.

This clone appeared a single time. This chain uses TRBV28 with TRBJ1-4; no clear D gene. The germline V and J ends were trimmed by 8 bases and 7 bases, with 20 bases remaining between them. From germline, CDR1 is MDHEN and CDR2 SYDVKM. This CDR3 is built from 15 residues. The CDR3 nucleotides are TGTGCCAGCTCCGGGAGCCCTAGCTTAGGTGAAAAACTGTTTTTT. This codes for CASSGSPSLGEKLFF.

The V call is TRBV2, the J call TRBJ2-1, with 10 bases aligning to TRBD1. Germline V gene data show CDR1 as SNHLY and CDR2 as FYNNEI. CDR3 length: 15 amino acids. The V and J ends lost 2 bases and 7 bases, in that order; junction bases with no gene match: 5. The CDR3 region is CASSERTGGRNEQFF. CDR3 DNA: TGTGCCAGCAGTGAACGGACAGGGGGTAGGAATGAGCAGTTCTTC.

The chain combines TRBV5-1 with TRBJ2-2, with TRBD2 as a possible D gene (5 bases). V lost 0 bases and J 7 bases, leaving 13 bases between the germline ends. Germline CDR1 SGHRS, CDR2 YFSETQ. This CDR3 is built from 15 residues. CDR3 loop: CASSLGRPGIGELFF. CDR3 bases: TGCGCCAGCAGCTTGGGCAGACCCGGGATCGGGGAGCTGTTTTTT. Combining the CDR3 with reference TRBV5-1 and TRBJ2-2 gives the whole variable domain KAGVTQTPRYLIKTRGQQVTLSCSPISGHRSVSWYQQTPGQGLQFLFEYFSETQRNKGNFPGRFSGRQFSNSRSEMNVSTLELGDSALYLCASSLGRPGIGELFFGEGSRLTVL.

The chain is built from TRBV18 and TRBJ1-2; D is ambiguous. The germline V gene encodes CDR1 KGHSH and CDR2 LQKENI. Trimming cost V 5 bases and J 4 bases, with 8 bases left between them. The CDR3 has 12 residues. The CDR3 region is CASSDTPYGYTF. CDR3 in DNA: TGTGCCAGCTCAGACACTCCCTATGGCTACACCTTC.

This chain links TRBV13 with TRBJ1-2; D might be TRBD1 (5 bases). The CDR3 has 13 residues. Trimming took 0 bases from V and 7 from J, leaving 9 bases between them. The germline gives CDR1 PRHDT, CDR2 FYEKMQ (reference sequence). The CDR3 DNA reads TGTGCCAGCAGCTTAGGCCAGGGCGGTGGCTACACCTTC. Translated, it gives CASSLGQGGGYTF.

The genes are TRBV25-1 and TRBJ2-2; tentative D call: TRBD2 (7 bases). Germline CDR1 and CDR2: MGHDK and SYGVNS. Trimming removed 8 bases at V and 6 bases at J, with 22 bases between. This CDR3 spans 16 amino acids. The CDR3 DNA reads as TGTGCCAGCTCCCACACAGGGCGGGAGCGGCCCGGGGAGCTGTTTTTT. It translates to CASSHTGRERPGELFF.

The rearrangement links TRBV10-3 to TRBJ1-1, with D perhaps TRBD1 (6 bases). Per germline, CDR1 ENHRY and CDR2 SYGVKD. V was shortened by 2 bases and J by 11 bases, with 27 bases between the two germline ends. The CDR3 runs to 17 residues. The CDR3 sequence is CAISEVNGRQGKGWAFF. Written as DNA, the CDR3 is TGTGCCATCAGTGAGGTTAATGGGCGGCAGGGGAAGGGTTGGGCTTTCTTT.

The V call is TRBV2, the J call TRBJ1-5; D remains ambiguous. V was clipped by 2 bases and J by 0 bases, with 14 bases between them. Per germline, CDR1 SNHLY and CDR2 FYNNEI. The CDR3 consists of 17 residues. The CDR3 loop reads CASSESQYRYSNQPQHF. The CDR3 nucleotides are TGTGCCAGCAGTGAATCGCAGTACCGCTATAGCAATCAGCCCCAGCATTTT.

The chain combines TRBV4-1 with TRBJ2-7; TRBD2 matches at 11 bases. This CDR3 has 18 residues. Unmatched junction bases numbered 10, after V lost 0 bases and J lost 3 bases. CDR1 and CDR2 from the germline V gene are MGHRA and YSYEKL. The CDR3 loop is CASSQEIAGGQVYYEQYF. DNA of the CDR3: TGCGCCAGCAGCCAAGAAATAGCGGGGGGGCAGGTTTACTACGAGCAGTACTTC.